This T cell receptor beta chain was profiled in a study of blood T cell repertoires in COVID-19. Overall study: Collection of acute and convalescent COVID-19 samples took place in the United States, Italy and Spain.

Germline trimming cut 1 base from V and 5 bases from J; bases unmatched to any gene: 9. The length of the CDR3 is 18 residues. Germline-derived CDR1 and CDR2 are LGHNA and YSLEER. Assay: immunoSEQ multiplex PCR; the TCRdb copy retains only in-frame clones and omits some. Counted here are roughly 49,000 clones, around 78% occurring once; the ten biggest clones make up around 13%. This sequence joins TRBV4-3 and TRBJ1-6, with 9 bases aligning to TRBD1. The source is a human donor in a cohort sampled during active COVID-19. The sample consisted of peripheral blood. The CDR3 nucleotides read TGCGCCAGCAGCCAAGTGGCAGTAGGGACAGGGAATAATTCACCCCTCCACTTT. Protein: CASSQVAVGTGNNSPLHF.